These T cell receptor beta chains were read from a single sample in a study of T cell responses to AZD1222 COVID-19 vaccine. Assay: immunoSEQ multiplex PCR; the TCRdb copy retains only in-frame clones and omits some. The sample lists some 130,000 clones, 90% to 95% occurring once. The sequencing used peripheral blood, collected 28 days after the second AZD1222 dose. The receptors were gathered from an adult who received the AZD1222 COVID-19 vaccine. Both conserved end residues are part of each CDR3. A D gene is named only where the DNA matches it firmly. Clone size is stated in some rows and not others, as once, few, many or a class when expanded.

TRBJ2-2	-	TRBV7-7	-	CASRGHSTGELFF	TGTGCTAGCAGGGGACATTCCACCGGGGAGCTGTTTTTT
TRBJ1-1	-	TRBV19	-	CASSMLVNTEAFF	TGTGCCAGTAGTATGTTAGTGAACACTGAAGCTTTCTTT
TRBJ2-3	-	TRBV24-1	-	CATSDDRTNLADTQYF	TGTGCCACCAGTGATGACAGAACAAATTTGGCAGATACGCAGTATTTT
TRBJ2-7	-	TRBV4-1	-	CASSPAETPRDEQYF	TGCGCCAGCAGCCCGGCGGAGACACCGAGAGACGAGCAGTACTTC
TRBJ1-2	-	TRBV27	-	CASSLRTDYGYTF	TGTGCCAGCAGTTTAAGGACAGACTATGGCTACACCTTC
TRBJ2-3	-	TRBV30	-	CAWSVGAGQTDTQYF	TGTGCCTGGAGTGTAGGAGCGGGCCAGACAGATACGCAGTATTTT
TRBJ2-3	TRBD2	TRBV25-1	-	CSSGGRTDTQYF	TGTTCTAGCGGGGGGAGGACAGATACGCAGTATTTT
TRBJ1-6	-	TRBV5-5	once	CASRRQLSPLHF	TGTGCCAGCAGAAGACAGCTTTCACCCCTCCACTTT
TRBJ1-1	TRBD1	TRBV6-5	-	CASETGDTLTEAFF	TGTGCCAGCGAGACAGGGGACACCTTAACTGAAGCTTTCTTT
TRBJ1-2	TRBD1	TRBV25-1	-	CARIEVVDRERCDYGYTF	TGTGCCAGGATCGAGGTGGTGGACAGGGAGAGATGTGACTATGGCTACACCTTC
TRBJ1-2	TRBD1	TRBV29-1	-	CSADRGDGYTF	TGCAGCGCCGACAGGGGAGATGGCTACACCTTC
TRBJ2-1	-	TRBV4-3	-	CASSQEGAGPFF	TGCGCCAGCAGCCAAGAAGGGGCAGGTCCGTTCTTC
TRBJ2-5	-	TRBV5-6	-	CASSLLETQYF	TGTGCCAGCAGCTTGTTAGAGACCCAGTACTTC
TRBJ2-5	TRBD1	TRBV5-1	once	CASSLVGGQETQYF	TGCGCCAGCAGCTTGGTTGGGGGACAGGAGACCCAGTACTTC
TRBJ2-7	-	TRBV3-1/TRBV3-2	-	CASSGLRFEQYF	TGTGCCAGCAGCGGGTTGAGATTCGAGCAGTACTTC
TRBJ1-2	-	TRBV15	once	CATSSARTVTQSYTF	TGTGCCACCAGCAGCGCCAGAACAGTCACTCAGAGCTACACCTTC
TRBJ2-7	TRBD1	TRBV19	-	CASSHRGLYEQYF	TGTGCCAGTAGTCACAGGGGGCTATACGAGCAGTACTTC
TRBJ1-6	-	TRBV6-2/TRBV6-3	-	CASSYRQTNSPLHF	TGTGCCAGCAGTTACCGGCAGACCAATTCACCCCTCCACTTT
TRBJ1-4	-	TRBV7-8	-	CASSTYQGEKLFF	TGTGCCAGCAGCACTTATCAGGGCGAAAAACTGTTTTTT
TRBJ2-5	TRBD1	TRBV5-1	-	CASSWGTGFLETQYF	TGCGCCAGCAGCTGGGGGACAGGGTTTTTGGAGACCCAGTACTTC
TRBJ1-1	TRBD1	TRBV6-5	-	CASSYNRGPEAFF	TGTGCCAGCAGTTACAATAGGGGGCCTGAAGCTTTCTTT
TRBJ1-2	-	TRBV9	once	CASSVAAGLSYGYTF	TGTGCCAGCAGCGTAGCGGCAGGGTTGAGCTATGGCTACACCTTC
TRBJ2-2	-	TRBV19	-	CASSIGERELFF	TGTGCCAGTAGTATAGGCGAGCGGGAGCTGTTTTTT
TRBJ1-5	-	TRBV28	-	CASHYTTKHNQPQHF	TGTGCCAGCCATTATACTACCAAACACAATCAGCCCCAGCATTTT